The present T cell receptor (beta chain) was sequenced within a study of tumor and adjacent non-tumor tissue in lung cancer. Three rounds of nested PCR, following a modified ARM-PCR protocol, produced the TCRbeta library. TCRdb recomputed calls from the multiplex PCR reads with MiXCR, one row per CDR3 protein. Among under 95,000 distinct CDR3 sequences listed, around 65% were seen once. This sample's RNA came from whole unsorted tissue. Germline V gene data show CDR1 as LGHNT and CDR2 as FRNRAP. The CDR3 extends over 16 amino acids. The V end lost 0 bases, the J end lost 6 bases, and 16 bases lay between the germline ends.

Source material: lung tumor tissue. V gene TRBV12-5 combines with J gene TRBJ2-3, with D perhaps matching TRBD1 (5 bases). This clonotype was obtained from a man aged 65-85 years with non-small cell lung cancer. CDR3 DNA: TGTGCTAGTGGTTTGGTACCGTCACCCCCAGGGGATACGCAGTATTTT. This translates into CASGLVPSPPGDTQYF.